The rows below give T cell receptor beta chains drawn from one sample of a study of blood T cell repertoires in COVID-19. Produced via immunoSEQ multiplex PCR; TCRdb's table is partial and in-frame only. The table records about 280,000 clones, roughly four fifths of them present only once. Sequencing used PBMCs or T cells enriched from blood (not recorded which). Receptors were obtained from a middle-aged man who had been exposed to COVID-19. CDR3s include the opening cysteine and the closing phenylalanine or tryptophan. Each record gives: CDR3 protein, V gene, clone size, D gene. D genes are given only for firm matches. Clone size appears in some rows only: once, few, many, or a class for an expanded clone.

CDR3 protein: CASSLGHPNTEAFF
V gene: TRBV5-6
clone size: NA
D gene: NA

CDR3 protein: CASGQGARTQDTQYF
V gene: TRBV2
clone size: NA
D gene: TRBD1

CDR3 protein: CASSLTGTAEKLFF
V gene: TRBV18
clone size: NA
D gene: TRBD1

CDR3 protein: CASSQASIHAGNTIYF
V gene: TRBV3-1/TRBV3-2
clone size: NA
D gene: NA

CDR3 protein: CASSQDRVRAFF
V gene: TRBV4-2
clone size: NA
D gene: NA

CDR3 protein: CASSRSGGYNEQFF
V gene: TRBV3-1/TRBV3-2
clone size: NA
D gene: NA

CDR3 protein: CASSVMAEHSGEKLFF
V gene: TRBV9
clone size: NA
D gene: NA

CDR3 protein: CASSYLGTAKQPQHF
V gene: TRBV6-2/TRBV6-3
clone size: once
D gene: TRBD1

CDR3 protein: CASSPRGNGEKLFF
V gene: TRBV6-5
clone size: NA
D gene: TRBD1

CDR3 protein: CASSLGLGELFF
V gene: TRBV13
clone size: NA
D gene: NA

CDR3 protein: CASSEAGQGAEAFF
V gene: TRBV2
clone size: NA
D gene: TRBD1

CDR3 protein: CATSAVRVAEAFF
V gene: TRBV15
clone size: NA
D gene: NA

CDR3 protein: CASSSNYNEQFF
V gene: TRBV28
clone size: NA
D gene: NA

CDR3 protein: CASSPRATTGTQYF
V gene: TRBV7-8
clone size: NA
D gene: NA

CDR3 protein: CASTGLATNEKLFF
V gene: TRBV2
clone size: NA
D gene: NA

CDR3 protein: CASSLAGVSRAFF
V gene: TRBV5-4
clone size: NA
D gene: NA

CDR3 protein: CASSGAGATGELFF
V gene: TRBV25-1
clone size: NA
D gene: NA

CDR3 protein: CATSAGQGSSWDPYEQYF
V gene: TRBV24-1
clone size: once
D gene: TRBD1

CDR3 protein: CASSMGRTNEKLFF
V gene: TRBV19
clone size: NA
D gene: NA

CDR3 protein: CATSDNRDTPDTQYF
V gene: TRBV24-1
clone size: NA
D gene: NA

CDR3 protein: CASSYNAGYEQYF
V gene: TRBV5-1
clone size: NA
D gene: NA

CDR3 protein: CSAVAGGINEQFF
V gene: TRBV29-1
clone size: NA
D gene: TRBD2

CDR3 protein: CASSWQRATNEKLFF
V gene: TRBV5-5
clone size: few
D gene: NA

CDR3 protein: CASSFSGSRTDTQYF
V gene: TRBV27
clone size: NA
D gene: TRBD2

CDR3 protein: CASSPGPGAQTGIQYF
V gene: TRBV18
clone size: NA
D gene: NA

CDR3 protein: CAWSVAGTYEQYF
V gene: TRBV30
clone size: NA
D gene: NA

CDR3 protein: CASSEPGQGFAYTF
V gene: TRBV6-1
clone size: NA
D gene: TRBD1

CDR3 protein: CASSPGRMGYGYTF
V gene: TRBV18
clone size: NA
D gene: NA

CDR3 protein: CASSEGDRDTGELFF
V gene: TRBV10-1
clone size: many
D gene: TRBD1

CDR3 protein: CASSQVLRRGYEQYF
V gene: TRBV3-1/TRBV3-2
clone size: NA
D gene: NA

CDR3 protein: CATSDPGISYEQYF
V gene: TRBV24-1
clone size: NA
D gene: NA

CDR3 protein: CARGTGGSSNEQFF
V gene: TRBV2
clone size: NA
D gene: TRBD2

CDR3 protein: CASSYVIGYEQYF
V gene: TRBV6-5
clone size: NA
D gene: NA

CDR3 protein: CASSLESGRTDTQYF
V gene: TRBV7-2
clone size: NA
D gene: NA

CDR3 protein: CSASIPGQSNTEAFF
V gene: TRBV20-1
clone size: NA
D gene: NA

CDR3 protein: CATSDASGGYNEQFF
V gene: TRBV24-1
clone size: many
D gene: TRBD2

CDR3 protein: CASKGAVGEYQPQHF
V gene: TRBV2
clone size: few
D gene: TRBD1

CDR3 protein: CASSSTTGRSTNEKLFF
V gene: TRBV5-1
clone size: NA
D gene: TRBD1

CDR3 protein: CASSLGLAKEQYF
V gene: TRBV5-1
clone size: few
D gene: TRBD2

CDR3 protein: CASSDSGGEQYF
V gene: TRBV12-3/TRBV12-4
clone size: NA
D gene: TRBD2

CDR3 protein: CASSRQGAGTEAFF
V gene: TRBV19
clone size: NA
D gene: TRBD1